Below, one T cell receptor beta chain is given with its context. This CDR3 is also generated by other DNA sequences in the sample. CDR3 size: 14 residues. V lost 0 bases and J 0 bases, leaving 4 bases between the germline ends. Germline values: CDR1 SGHRS, CDR2 YFSETQ. Using immunoSEQ multiplex PCR, the repertoire was profiled, and TCRdb retains in-frame clones only, with some absent. The data hold approximately 1,500,000 clones, with more than 95% observed a single time. This entry belongs to a study of shared clonotypes between healthy human individuals. The sequenced material came from naive CD4+ T cells sorted from blood. Subset specified: CD45RA+ positively selected. The chain has TRBV5-1 and TRBJ2-1; D remains ambiguous. The source is a man aged 25-40 years in good health. The CDR3 nucleotides read TGCGCCAGCAGCTTGGGAAGCTCCTACAATGAGCAGTTCTTC. This codes for CASSLGSSYNEQFF.